These 14 T cell receptor beta chains share one sample of origin, sequenced in a study of T cells in Graves' hyperthyroidism and ophthalmopathy. Regions amplified from RNA transcripts were the TCR beta CDR3 regions. Carried out on the TCR CDR3, a first-round RT-PCR used the HTBI primer set. TCRdb processed the multiplex PCR reads anew with MiXCR; each CDR3 protein has one entry. This table has hundreds of thousands of distinct CDR3 sequences, about 13% appearing once. Sequencing was done on a sample of blood. These receptor sequences come from a woman aged 18 to 35 with Graves' hyperthyroidism.

J is TRBJ1-1 and V is TRBV19; tentatively, D is TRBD1 (5 bases). Germline values: CDR1 LNHDA, CDR2 SQIVND (reference sequence). The length of the CDR3 is 12 residues. Between the trimmed V and J ends, which lost 3 bases and 9 bases, there was a span of 11 bases. CDR3: CASSIGRDQAFF. The CDR3 coding sequence is TGTGCCAGTAGTATTGGAAGGGACCAAGCTTTCTTT.

This clonotype has a count of ten or more. In DNA form, the CDR3 reads TGTGCCAGCAGTTTTTTAAGCGGGAACGAGCAGTACTTC. Amino acids: CASSFLSGNEQYF. The chain joins TRBV27 to TRBJ2-7; 7 nucleotides agree with TRBD2. The J segment lost 5 bases and the V segment lost 3 bases, leaving 4 bases of the junction unmatched. The CDR3 runs 13 residues. CDR1 MNHEY and CDR2 SMNVEV come from the germline V gene (reference sequence).

This chain links TRBV10-3 with TRBJ2-5; D ambiguous. The CDR3 runs to 12 residues. Looked up from germline, CDR1 is ENHRY and CDR2 is SYGVKD. CDR3 protein: CVTALSQETQYF. In nucleotides, the CDR3 is TGTGTCACGGCTCTGAGCCAAGAGACCCAGTACTTC.

This chain connects TRBV28 to TRBJ2-5; TRBD2 agrees at 10 bases. Germline loops: CDR1 MDHEN, CDR2 SYDVKM. After removal of 5 bases from V and 5 bases from J, the junction contained 11 bases not matched to a gene. CDR3 size: 16 residues. CDR3 bases: TGTGCCAGCAGTCCCCAAGCGGGAGGGCCGGGGGAGACCCAGTACTTC. Amino acid sequence: CASSPQAGGPGETQYF.

The chain joins TRBV2 to TRBJ2-1; 9 bases line up with TRBD1. The germline V gene has CDR1 SNHLY and CDR2 FYNNEI. V shed 5 bases and J 6 bases; nucleotides not matched to a gene: 11. CDR3 length: 16 residues. The chain's CDR3 is CASSLTPGQGGNEQFF. CDR3 sequence (DNA): TGTGCCAGCAGTTTAACCCCGGGACAGGGTGGCAATGAGCAGTTCTTC.

The genes are TRBV9 and TRBJ2-7; either TRBD1 or TRBD2 may supply D (6 bases each). The germline gives CDR1 SGDLS, CDR2 YYNGEE. Trimming left V 3 bases short and J 3 bases short, with 16 bases between. This CDR3 has 15 residues. The CDR3 loop is CASSASTGGSYEQYF. In DNA, the CDR3 is TGTGCCAGCAGCGCATCTACCGGGGGCAGCTACGAGCAGTACTTC. Complete variable domain (other parts from reference TRBV9 and TRBJ2-7): DSGVTQTPKHLITATGQRVTLRCSPRSGDLSVYWYQQSLDQGLQFLIQYYNGEERAKGNILERFSAQQFPDLHSELNLSSLELGDSALYFCASSASTGGSYEQYFGPGTRLTVT.

The sample holds many counts of this clonotype. A read error may account for a junction end that differs from germline. The chain combines TRBV6-1 with TRBJ1-1; no clear D. CDR3 size: 14 residues. Germline values: CDR1 MNHNS, CDR2 SASEGT. The CDR3 region has the DNA TGTGCCAGCCGTGACCGGTCGAGGGCCACTGAAGCTTTCTTT. Translation: CASRDRSRATEAFF.

This clonotype was picked up a small number of times. The chain is built from TRBV18 and TRBJ1-5, with 10 bases identical to TRBD1. Germline CDR1 is KGHSH and CDR2 is LQKENI. The CDR3 contains 16 residues. V lost 2 bases to trimming and J lost 1 base; unmatched junction nucleotides: 2. CDR3 residues: CASSPGTGVSNQPQHF. The DNA for the CDR3 is TGTGCCAGCTCACCAGGGACAGGGGTAAGCAATCAGCCCCAGCATTTT. Variable domain in full (rest from reference TRBV18 and TRBJ1-5): NAGVMQNPRHLVRRRGQEARLRCSPMKGHSHVYWYRQLPEEGLKFMVYLQKENIIDESGMPKERFSAEFPKEGPSILRIQQVVRGDSAAYFCASSPGTGVSNQPQHFGDGTRLSIL.

The chain has TRBV27 and TRBJ1-2; TRBD1 matches 9 bases. Per germline, CDR1 MNHEY and CDR2 SMNVEV (reference sequence). The trim removed 2 bases at V and 8 bases at J, leaving 9 bases unmatched. This CDR3 comprises 15 residues. DNA of the CDR3: TGTGCCAGCAGTTTACTCCCGGACAGGGGCTACGGCTACACCTTC. This codes for CASSLLPDRGYGYTF.

Many counts were recorded for this clonotype. The genes are TRBV13 and TRBJ2-7; TRBD1 aligns across 10 bases. The CDR3 spans 17 residues. Trimming at V came to 5 bases and at J to 0 bases, leaving 10 bases not matched to a gene. Germline V gives CDR1 PRHDT, CDR2 FYEKMQ (reference sequence). The CDR3 DNA reads TGTGCCAGCAGCACCTCCGGGACAGGGGTAATCTCCTACGAGCAGTACTTC. This translates into CASSTSGTGVISYEQYF.

Ten or more counts support this clonotype. The J gene is TRBJ2-5, the V gene TRBV11-2; TRBD1 might be the D (5 bases). V shed 3 bases and J shed 2 bases, with 10 bases lying between them. CDR3 length: 14 amino acids. CDR1 is SGHAT and CDR2 is FQNNGV in the germline V gene. CDR3 loop: CASSFLAGQETQYF. CDR3 nucleotide sequence: TGTGCCAGCAGCTTCCTTGCAGGGCAAGAGACCCAGTACTTC.

CDR3 DNA sequence: TGCAGCGTTGGACAGGGGGTCTACAATGAGCAGTTCTTC. The encoded protein is CSVGQGVYNEQFF. The chain has TRBV29-1 and TRBJ2-1, with 9 bases aligning to TRBD1. The CDR3 totals 13 residues. The V gene end was trimmed by 4 bases and the J gene end by 3 bases; junction bases not matched to a gene: 1. From germline, CDR1 is SQVTM and CDR2 ANQGSEA.

The rearrangement uses TRBV9 and TRBJ2-2; possibly TRBD1 for D (5 bases). The V end lost 0 bases, the J end lost 4 bases, and 10 bases lay between the germline ends. Germline CDR1 reads SGDLS; CDR2 reads YYNGEE. The CDR3 extends over 15 amino acids. The CDR3 sequence is CASSVVGVSTGELFF. The CDR3 nucleotides are TGTGCCAGCAGCGTAGTAGGGGTGAGCACCGGGGAGCTGTTTTTT.

This clonotype was detected many times. The chain joins TRBV5-5 to TRBJ1-6, with D possibly TRBD1 on 6 matching bases. Germline CDR1 SGHKS, CDR2 YYEKEE (reference sequence). The CDR3 is 15 amino acids. Trimming left V 4 bases short and J 8 bases short, with 16 bases between. CDR3 nucleotide sequence: TGTGCCAGCAGCAACCTACAGGGCACCTATTCACCCCTCCACTTT. It yields the protein CASSNLQGTYSPLHF.